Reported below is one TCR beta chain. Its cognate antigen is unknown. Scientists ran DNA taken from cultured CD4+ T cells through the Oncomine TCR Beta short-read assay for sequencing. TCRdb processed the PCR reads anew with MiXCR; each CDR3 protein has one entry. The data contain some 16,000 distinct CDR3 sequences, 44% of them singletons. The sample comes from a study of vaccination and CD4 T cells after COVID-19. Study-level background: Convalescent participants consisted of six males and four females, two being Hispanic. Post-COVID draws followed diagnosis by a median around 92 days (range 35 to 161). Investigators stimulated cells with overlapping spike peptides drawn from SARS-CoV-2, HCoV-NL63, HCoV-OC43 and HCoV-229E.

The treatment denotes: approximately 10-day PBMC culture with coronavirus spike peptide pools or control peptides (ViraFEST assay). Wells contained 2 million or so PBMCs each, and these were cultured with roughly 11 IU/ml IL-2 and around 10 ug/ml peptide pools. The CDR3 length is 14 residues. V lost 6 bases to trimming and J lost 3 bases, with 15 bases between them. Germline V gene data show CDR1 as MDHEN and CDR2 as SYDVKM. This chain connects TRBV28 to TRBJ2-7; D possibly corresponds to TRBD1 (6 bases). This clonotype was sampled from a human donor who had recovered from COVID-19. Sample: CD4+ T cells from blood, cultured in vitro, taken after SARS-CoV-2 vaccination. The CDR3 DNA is TGTGCCAGCAGAAAACCACAGGGTGTCTACGAGCAGTACTTC. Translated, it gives CASRKPQGVYEQYF.